One sample yielded the 30 T cell receptor beta chains listed below, sequenced in a study of T-cell reconstitution after alpha-beta-depleted transplantation in children (dated by TCRdb to between 2015 and 2016). The library was generated by PCR. The instrument given in TCRdb is Illumina HiSeq 2500. TCR libraries were prepared with molecular barcoding, using unique molecular identifiers to normalize TCRbeta repertoire quantification. TCRdb trimmed public reads at Q25 via fastp, called clones via MiXCR and kept in-frame beta chains. Identical CDR3 protein sequences are pooled into one entry, listed with their most common genes and DNA. The sample table contains some 640,000 distinct CDR3 sequences; only one count was recorded for 16% of them. In total, the top ten clones hold approximately 1% of the sample. The source material was PBMCs from the stem cell graft donor, sampled from the stem cell graft. The receptors originated from a human donor who donated a stem cell graft to a child with acute myeloid leukemia.

Comments on this clonotype: A much more abundant neighbour one base away suggests this may be a read error. This chain uses TRBV20-1 with TRBJ2-7, with D perhaps assigned TRBD1 or TRBD2 (5 bases each). V lost 6 bases and J 7 bases, leaving 16 bases between the germline ends. The germline gives CDR1 DFQATT, CDR2 SNEGSKA (reference sequence). This CDR3 has 12 amino acids. CDR3 protein: CSATEGTREQYV. In nucleotides, the CDR3 is TGCAGTGCCACAGAGGGGACGCGAGAGCAGTACGTC.

This clonotype was observed many times. CDR3 bases: TGCAGTGCTAGGGATAGCGGGGGTCGCACTCAAGAGACCCAGTACTTC. It codes for CSARDSGGRTQETQYF. V and J are TRBV20-1 and TRBJ2-5; 9 bases are a match to TRBD2. The CDR3 consists of 16 residues. The germline V gene encodes CDR1 DFQATT and CDR2 SNEGSKA (reference sequence). V lost 3 bases and J lost 2; bases outside the gene matches: 10.

The table lists this clonotype with a few counts. The rearrangement uses TRBV29-1 and TRBJ2-1; perhaps TRBD2 as D (5 bases). CDR3 length: 13 residues. Per the germline V gene, CDR1 is SQVTM and CDR2 is ANQGSEA. The V end lost 4 bases, the J end lost 7 bases, and 14 bases lay between the germline ends. Written as DNA, the CDR3 is TGCAGCGTTGGGGGAGTAGGAGGTAATGAGCAGTTCTTC. This translates into CSVGGVGGNEQFF.

The CDR3 region is CASTRGQGIYEQYV. DNA of the CDR3: TGTGCCAGCACCCGGGGACAGGGAATCTACGAGCAGTACGTC. The chain joins TRBV11-2 to TRBJ2-7; 9 bases fit TRBD1. V lost 7 bases, J lost 3 bases, and 7 bases stayed unmatched. The germline gives CDR1 SGHAT, CDR2 FQNNGV. The CDR3 runs 14 residues.

This clonotype was recorded a few times. The chain employs TRBV10-3 and TRBJ2-7; D not resolved. Trimming removed 2 bases from V and 5 bases from J, with 16 bases in between. CDR3 length: 15 residues. From germline, CDR1 is ENHRY and CDR2 SYGVKD. In nucleotides, the CDR3 is TGTGCCATCAGTGAGAAAGTGACCACCGTCCACGAGCAGTACTTC. Its translation: CAISEKVTTVHEQYF.

This clonotype was detected many times. Here the CDR3 reads CASSLAGPGNEQFF. In DNA form, the CDR3 reads TGTGCCAGCAGCTTAGCGGGGCCAGGCAATGAGCAGTTCTTC. V usage is TRBV7-2 and J usage is TRBJ2-1, with TRBD1 as a possible D gene (5 bases). The CDR3 runs to 14 residues. V shed 0 bases and J shed 6 bases, with 9 bases lying between them. CDR1 and CDR2 (germline): SGHTA, FQGNSA. The full variable domain, in which reference TRBV7-2 and TRBJ2-1 provide the parts outside the CDR3, is GAGVSQSPSNKVTEKGKDVELRCDPISGHTALYWYRQSLGQGLEFLIYFQGNSAPDKSGLPSDRFSAERTGGSVSTLTIQRTQQEDSAVYLCASSLAGPGNEQFFGPGTRLTVL.

The CDR3 DNA follows: TGTGCCAGCAGTTCTAGCGGGGTATGGTCCTACGAGCAGTACTTC. Translated, it gives CASSSSGVWSYEQYF. This chain uses TRBV27 with TRBJ2-7, with 9 bases that match TRBD2. V gave up 4 bases and J gave up 1 base; unmatched junction bases: 5. This CDR3 region has 15 residues. The germline gives CDR1 MNHEY, CDR2 SMNVEV (reference sequence).

The chain couples TRBV7-2 to TRBJ2-7; a possible D gene is TRBD1 (6 bases). Between the trimmed V and J ends, which lost 6 bases and 0 bases, there was a span of 12 bases. The CDR3 runs to 14 residues. The germline V gene encodes CDR1 SGHTA and CDR2 FQGNSA. In DNA, the CDR3 is TGTGCCAGCAGTAAACAGGGATACTCCTACGAGCAGTACTTC. Its protein product is CASSKQGYSYEQYF.

A word on this clonotype: Possible read error: a much larger clone is one base away. The rearrangement joins TRBV12-3 or TRBV12-4 to TRBJ2-1, with 8 nucleotides matching TRBD2. The CDR3 has 15 residues. The CDR3 reads CAGSYSGARWNEQFF. CDR3 in DNA: TGTGCCGGCAGTTATAGCGGGGCCCGTTGGAATGAGCAGTTCTTC.

This clonotype was recorded many times. The chain joins TRBV7-2 to TRBJ2-1, with 13 bases aligning to TRBD2. Germline V CDR1 and CDR2: SGHTA, FQGNSA. This CDR3 is built from 18 residues. With V trimmed by 4 bases and J by 6 bases, 12 bases remained unmatched. The CDR3 region has the DNA TGTGCCAGCAGCTCGGGACGATCGGGACTAGCGGGGCCCAATGAGCAGTTCTTC. This translates into CASSSGRSGLAGPNEQFF.

This clonotype was counted a few times. J is TRBJ2-3 and V is TRBV7-2, with D maybe TRBD2 (6 bases). This CDR3 is 15 amino acids long. The germline V gene has CDR1 SGHTA and CDR2 FQGNSA. V gave up 5 bases and J gave up 3 bases, with 15 bases separating them. The CDR3 is CASSPEGRGTDTQYF. In DNA, the CDR3 is TGTGCCAGCAGCCCAGAAGGGCGGGGAACAGATACGCAGTATTTT.

This clonotype was seen ten or more times. V usage is TRBV20-1 and J usage is TRBJ2-1; no firm D call. Germline values: CDR1 DFQATT, CDR2 SNEGSKA (reference sequence). Trimming cost V 6 bases and J 8 bases, with 11 bases left between them. This CDR3 has 11 residues. CDR3 amino acids: CSALLSDEQFF. The CDR3 DNA reads as TGCAGTGCGCTCCTCAGCGATGAGCAGTTCTTC.

This clonotype showed up many times. This CDR3 is CSVQQGSGYTF. The DNA of the CDR3 is TGCAGCGTACAACAGGGAAGTGGCTACACCTTC. The chain is built from TRBV29-1 and TRBJ1-2; D might be TRBD1 (6 bases). The CDR3 consists of 11 residues. Germline assignment: CDR1 SQVTM and CDR2 ANQGSEA. V was pared by 6 bases and J by 7 bases, with 12 bases between.

The chain combines TRBV7-8 with TRBJ1-2; D gene unclear. CDR3 length equals 13 residues. V lost 5 bases, J lost 6 bases, and 13 bases lay in between. Germline V gene lookup returns CDR1 SGHVS and CDR2 FQNEAQ. The CDR3 is CASSPGPEHGYTF. In nucleotides, the CDR3 is TGTGCCAGCAGCCCCGGCCCGGAACATGGCTACACCTTC. The whole variable domain, remainder taken from reference TRBV7-8 and TRBJ1-2, is GAGVSQSPRYKVAKRGQDVALRCDPISGHVSLFWYQQALGQGPEFLTYFQNEAQLDKSGLPSDRFFAERPEGSVSTLKIQRTQQEDSAVYLCASSPGPEHGYTFGSGTRLTVV.

This clonotype has ten or more counts. The chain joins TRBV6-1 to TRBJ2-3; D call uncertain. This CDR3 is built from 15 residues. The germline gives CDR1 MNHNS, CDR2 SASEGT. V shed 1 base and J shed 0 bases, with 8 bases lying between them. CDR3: CASSEEVASTDTQYF. CDR3 DNA: TGTGCCAGCAGTGAAGAGGTGGCTAGCACAGATACGCAGTATTTT.

This clonotype has only a few counts. V usage is TRBV12-3 or TRBV12-4 and J usage is TRBJ1-5; D perhaps matches TRBD1 (6 bases). The V end was cut by 6 bases, the J end by 5 bases, with 14 bases between. This CDR3 is built from 14 residues. The CDR3: CASSQGPGDQPQHF. CDR3 bases: TGTGCCAGCAGCCAGGGACCAGGGGATCAGCCCCAGCATTTT.

This clonotype occurred many times. The V and J genes are TRBV5-6 and TRBJ2-7, with 9 bases fitting TRBD1. Germline V gene lookup returns CDR1 SGHDT and CDR2 YYEEEE. J gave up 0 bases and V 5 bases, and 0 bases lay outside the gene matches. This CDR3 is built from 13 residues. CDR3 in amino acids: CASRGQGSYEQYF. In DNA form, the CDR3 reads TGTGCCAGCAGGGGACAGGGCTCCTACGAGCAGTACTTC.

In nucleotides, the CDR3 is TGTGCCAGCAGTGCGGACGGCTATAGCAATCAGCCCCAGCATTTT. Amino acid sequence: CASSADGYSNQPQHF. This chain joins TRBV9 and TRBJ1-5; D is uncertain. V was shortened by 5 bases and J by 0 bases, with 12 bases between the two germline ends. Germline assignment: CDR1 SGDLS and CDR2 YYNGEE. There are 15 residues in the CDR3.

The genes are TRBV10-3 and TRBJ2-2; 7 bases are shared with TRBD1. The J segment lost 7 bases and the V segment lost 3 bases, leaving 11 bases of the junction unmatched. From germline, CDR1 is ENHRY and CDR2 SYGVKD. The CDR3 loop spans 16 amino acids. CDR3 loop: CAISEFTGARGGELFF. In nucleotides, the CDR3 is TGTGCCATCAGTGAATTTACAGGGGCCAGAGGCGGGGAGCTGTTTTTT.

This clonotype was seen only once. The chain links TRBV6-1 to TRBJ2-1; the D is unclear. The length of the CDR3 is 13 residues. Germline CDR1 MNHNS, CDR2 SASEGT. Between the trimmed V and J ends, which lost 5 bases and 0 bases, there was a span of 5 bases. The CDR3 region has the DNA TGTGCCAGCAGTAAAAGCTCCTACAATGAGCAGTTCTTC. As protein: CASSKSSYNEQFF.

This clonotype was detected only a few times. J is TRBJ1-2 and V is TRBV6-6; D possibly corresponds to TRBD1 (6 bases). Looked up from germline, CDR1 is MNHNY and CDR2 is SVGAGI (reference sequence). V lost 4 bases to trimming and J lost 6 bases, with 12 bases between them. The CDR3 runs 13 residues. The CDR3 here is CASSWAHRDGYTF. DNA of the CDR3: TGTGCCAGCAGTTGGGCGCACAGGGATGGCTACACCTTC.

In this sample, this clonotype turned up many times. The chain uses TRBV7-2 and TRBJ2-1; D unclear. CDR1 SGHTA and CDR2 FQGNSA come from the germline V gene. The CDR3 spans 15 residues. V shed 5 bases and J shed 2 bases, with 13 bases lying between them. The CDR3: CASSIDGDAYNEQFF. CDR3 coding DNA: TGTGCCAGCAGCATAGACGGCGATGCCTACAATGAGCAGTTCTTC.

This chain connects TRBV12-3 or TRBV12-4 to TRBJ2-1; D is unclear. V lost 6 bases and J lost 5, with 8 bases in between. This CDR3 is 12 amino acids long. CDR3 region: CASRWRDNEQFF. CDR3 in DNA: TGTGCCAGCAGGTGGCGAGACAATGAGCAGTTCTTC.

This clonotype came up a few times. CDR3 amino acids: CASSLDGGASDTQYF. Written as DNA, the CDR3 is TGTGCCAGCAGCTTAGACGGGGGGGCGTCAGATACGCAGTATTTT. The V call is TRBV7-2, the J call TRBJ2-3, with 8 positions matching TRBD2. With V trimmed by 1 base and J by 4 bases, 4 bases remained unmatched. Germline V gene sequence: CDR1 SGHTA, CDR2 FQGNSA. The CDR3 extends over 15 amino acids. The full variable domain, completed using reference TRBV7-2 and TRBJ2-3, is GAGVSQSPSNKVTEKGKDVELRCDPISGHTALYWYRQSLGQGLEFLIYFQGNSAPDKSGLPSDRFSAERTGGSVSTLTIQRTQQEDSAVYLCASSLDGGASDTQYFGPGTRLTVL.

The genes are TRBV7-9 and TRBJ2-7; D unclear. CDR1 SEHNR and CDR2 FQNEAQ come from the germline V gene (reference sequence). This CDR3 contains 13 residues. Trimming took 5 bases from V and 4 from J, leaving 12 bases between them. CDR3 sequence reads: CASSPPDGYEQYV. The CDR3 coding sequence is TGTGCCAGCAGCCCCCCCGATGGTTACGAGCAGTACGTC.

In its sample, this clonotype was seen many times. The chain joins TRBV20-1 to TRBJ2-1; 9 bases are shared with TRBD2. With V trimmed by 0 bases and J by 3 bases, 9 bases remained unmatched. CDR1 and CDR2 (germline): DFQATT, SNEGSKA (reference sequence). This CDR3 spans 17 amino acids. The chain's CDR3 is CSARDISKAGGYNEQFF. CDR3 coding DNA: TGCAGTGCTAGAGATATATCGAAAGCGGGGGGCTACAATGAGCAGTTCTTC.

This clonotype was observed a handful of times. The V gene is TRBV7-2, the J gene TRBJ1-2; 9 bases fit TRBD1. The CDR3 spans 15 residues. CDR1 SGHTA and CDR2 FQGNSA come from the germline V gene. The V segment lost 4 bases and the J segment 4 bases; nucleotides outside the gene matches: 7. For the CDR3, the DNA is TGTGCCAGCAGCTGGGGGGACAGGGATGGCTATGGCTACACCTTC. Translated: CASSWGDRDGYGYTF. Full variable domain (outside the CDR3, taken from reference TRBV7-2 and TRBJ1-2): GAGVSQSPSNKVTEKGKDVELRCDPISGHTALYWYRQSLGQGLEFLIYFQGNSAPDKSGLPSDRFSAERTGGSVSTLTIQRTQQEDSAVYLCASSWGDRDGYGYTFGSGTRLTVV.

To note about this clonotype: This may be a read error: a much more frequent sequence differs by one nucleotide. The chain uses TRBV12-3 or TRBV12-4 and TRBJ1-5; 7 nucleotides align to TRBD1. V lost 5 bases to trimming and J lost 3 bases; unmatched junction nucleotides: 10. The CDR3 covers 16 residues. CDR3 region: CASSPQTGIDNQPQHF. The CDR3 DNA sequence: TGTGCCAGCAGTCCCCAGACAGGGATTGACAATCAGCCCCAGCATTTT.

The rearrangement uses TRBV7-9 and TRBJ2-5; 9 nucleotides line up with TRBD2. The CDR3 runs to 16 residues. Germline V gene sequence: CDR1 SEHNR, CDR2 FQNEAQ (reference sequence). The trim removed 5 bases at V and 0 bases at J, leaving 7 bases unmatched. The CDR3 sequence: CASSRRLAENQETQYF. The CDR3 nucleotides read TGTGCCAGCAGCCGACGACTAGCGGAAAACCAAGAGACCCAGTACTTC.

J is TRBJ2-1 and V is TRBV11-2; TRBD2 is a possible D gene (6 bases). V lost 2 bases, J lost 2 bases, and 16 bases lay in between. The CDR3 covers 17 residues. Per the germline V gene, CDR1 is SGHAT and CDR2 is FQNNGV. CDR3 in amino acids: CASSLSPGGPPYNEQFF. Here the CDR3 DNA reads TGTGCCAGCAGCTTAAGCCCCGGGGGTCCTCCCTACAATGAGCAGTTCTTC.